What follows are 20 T cell receptor beta chains derived from one specimen sequenced in a study of shared clonotypes between healthy human individuals. Naive CD8 cells, CD45RO-negative and positively selected for CCR7, excluded terminally differentiated effector memory CD45RA+ cells. This table comes from immunoSEQ multiplex PCR, and its TCRdb copy is limited to in-frame clones, with some not included. This table has about 550,000 clones, nearly 97% appearing once. Sequenced: naive CD8+ T cells sorted from blood. These TCRs come from a woman aged 25 to 39 in good health.

The rearrangement uses TRBV19 and TRBJ2-1; D gene uncertain. The CDR3 loop spans 13 amino acids. Germline V gene data show CDR1 as LNHDA and CDR2 as SQIVND (reference sequence). The ends were cut back, 6 bases at V and 2 bases at J, with 8 bases in the middle. The CDR3 reads CASRQNPYNEQFF. The CDR3 nucleotides read TGTGCCAGTAGACAGAACCCCTACAATGAGCAGTTCTTC.

V is TRBV5-1 and J is TRBJ2-3; either TRBD1 or TRBD2 may fit D (6 bases each). The CDR3 consists of 15 residues. Germline CDR1 reads SGHRS; CDR2 reads YFSETQ. V lost 4 bases, J lost 4 bases, and 16 bases lay in between. CDR3: CASSPRRGVPDTQYF. CDR3 DNA sequence: TGCGCCAGCAGCCCAAGAAGGGGGGTGCCAGATACGCAGTATTTT.

The chain employs TRBV30 and TRBJ2-1, with TRBD2 matching 8 bases. Germline values: CDR1 GTSNPN, CDR2 SVGIG (reference sequence). CDR3 length: 14 residues. J gave up 6 bases and V 4 bases, and 8 bases lay outside the gene matches. Here the CDR3 reads CAWKSGRAPNEQFF. DNA of the CDR3: TGTGCCTGGAAGTCCGGGAGGGCCCCCAATGAGCAGTTCTTC.

V usage is TRBV15 and J usage is TRBJ1-5, with 8 bases that match TRBD1. Germline CDR1 reads LNHNV; CDR2 reads YYDKDF (reference sequence). CDR3 length: 15 amino acids. Trimming removed 5 bases from V and 4 bases from J; junction bases left unmatched: 7. The CDR3 spells CATSEGTGLNQPQHF. The CDR3 nucleotides read TGTGCCACCAGCGAAGGGACAGGCCTAAATCAGCCCCAGCATTTT. The full variable domain, its missing parts supplied by reference TRBV15 and TRBJ1-5, is DAMVIQNPRYQVTQFGKPVTLSCSQTLNHNVMYWYQQKSSQAPKLLFHYYDKDFNNEADTPDNFQSRRPNTSFCFLDIRSPGLGDTAMYLCATSEGTGLNQPQHFGDGTRLSIL.

CDR3 in DNA: TGTGCCAGCAGCTTCGGGGGGGCTGAAGCTTTCTTT. This translates into CASSFGGAEAFF. The V gene is TRBV7-9, the J gene TRBJ1-1; a weak D match, TRBD1 (5 bases). The V end lost 3 bases, the J end lost 6 bases, and 8 bases lay between the germline ends. Per the germline V gene, CDR1 is SEHNR and CDR2 is FQNEAQ (reference sequence). CDR3 length equals 12 residues. Full variable domain (remainder filled in from reference TRBV7-9 and TRBJ1-1): DTGVSQNPRHKITKRGQNVTFRCDPISEHNRLYWYRQTLGQGPEFLTYFQNEAQLEKSRLLSDRFSAERPKGSFSTLEIQRTEQGDSAMYLCASSFGGAEAFFGQGTRLTVV.

The rearrangement uses TRBV4-1 and TRBJ1-5; D may be TRBD1 (6 bases). Germline values: CDR1 MGHRA, CDR2 YSYEKL. The germline V and J ends were trimmed by 4 bases and 2 bases, with 12 bases remaining between them. This CDR3 comprises 15 residues. CDR3 DNA: TGCGCCAGCAGCCGCATCGCAGGGGGCAATCAGCCCCAGCATTTT. Amino acid sequence: CASSRIAGGNQPQHF.

The rearrangement uses TRBV6-6 and TRBJ1-1; D is possibly TRBD1 (6 bases). The length of the CDR3 is 13 residues. The V end was cut by 11 bases, the J end by 8 bases, with 21 bases between. From germline, CDR1 is MNHNY and CDR2 SVGAGI (reference sequence). The CDR3 DNA is TGTGCCGGAAACAATCGCTGGGGGGCGGAAGCTTTCTTT. Its protein is CAGNNRWGAEAFF.

In this sample, this clone turned up once. DNA of the CDR3: TGTGCCAGCAGTGAAACGAAAAACAATCAGCCCCAGCATTTT. Amino acids: CASSETKNNQPQHF. The chain employs TRBV6-1 and TRBJ1-5, with D uncertain. Trimming pared 2 bases from V and 3 bases from J, leaving 8 bases between. The CDR3 extends over 14 amino acids. From germline, CDR1 is MNHNS and CDR2 SASEGT.

This chain links TRBV19 with TRBJ1-4, with a tentative D call TRBD1 (5 bases). Germline V lookup: CDR1 LNHDA, CDR2 SQIVND (reference sequence). Trimming stripped 3 bases from V and 6 bases from J, with 8 bases between. This CDR3 contains 13 residues. CDR3 residues: CASSISGDEKLFF. CDR3 nucleotide sequence: TGTGCCAGTAGTATTTCGGGGGATGAAAAACTGTTTTTT.

The V and J genes are TRBV5-6 and TRBJ2-1; 9 bases are a match to TRBD1. Per the germline V gene, CDR1 is SGHDT and CDR2 is YYEEEE. The CDR3 loop spans 14 amino acids. V shed 3 bases, J shed 3 bases, and the junction held 1 base outside the gene matches. As DNA, the CDR3 is TGTGCCAGCAGCTGGACAGGGGACTACAATGAGCAGTTCTTC. Amino acid sequence: CASSWTGDYNEQFF.

This sequence joins TRBV7-8 and TRBJ1-1; D is undetermined. Between the trimmed V and J ends, which lost 3 bases and 8 bases, there was a span of 7 bases. Germline V gene sequence: CDR1 SGHVS, CDR2 FQNEAQ. This CDR3 region has 11 residues. The CDR3 loop is CASSFGGEAFF. In DNA form, the CDR3 reads TGTGCCAGCAGCTTCGGCGGGGAAGCTTTCTTT.

The V and J genes are TRBV19 and TRBJ1-3; perhaps TRBD1 as D (6 bases). V lost 5 bases and J lost 4, with 27 bases in between. Germline V gene sequence: CDR1 LNHDA, CDR2 SQIVND (reference sequence). The CDR3 contains 19 residues. In nucleotides, the CDR3 is TGTGCCAGTAGTCCAGACGACGGATCGTGGGGGCACGGAGGAAACACCATATATTTT. This translates into CASSPDDGSWGHGGNTIYF.

This clone came up once. This sequence joins TRBV5-4 and TRBJ2-7; unclear D gene. From germline, CDR1 is SGHNT and CDR2 YYREEE (reference sequence). The CDR3 has 13 amino acids. V gave up 5 bases and J gave up 0 bases, with 9 bases separating them. CDR3 loop: CASSGQHSYEQYF. The CDR3 nucleotides are TGTGCCAGCAGTGGCCAACACTCCTACGAGCAGTACTTC.

This chain connects TRBV28 to TRBJ2-2; TRBD1 aligns across 9 bases. The CDR3 covers 14 residues. V shed 9 bases and J 4 bases; nucleotides not matched to a gene: 6. From germline, CDR1 is MDHEN and CDR2 SYDVKM. CDR3 nucleotide sequence: TGTGCCAGTAGCAAGACAGGGGGCACCGGGGAGCTGTTTTTT. Translated: CASSKTGGTGELFF.

As regards this clone: Other DNA sequences from this sample encode an identical CDR3 as well. The rearrangement uses TRBV11-2 and TRBJ1-1; D uncertain. This CDR3 has 12 residues. Germline CDR1 reads SGHAT; CDR2 reads FQNNGV. V lost 2 bases and J lost 4, with 5 bases in between. In nucleotides, the CDR3 is TGTGCCAGCAGCTTACTGGGCACTGAAGCTTTCTTT. It codes for CASSLLGTEAFF.

To note about this clone: Other DNA sequences in this specimen translate into the identical CDR3. The rearrangement joins TRBV7-6 to TRBJ2-3, with D tentatively TRBD2 (7 bases). The CDR3 is 14 amino acids. Trimming removed 0 bases at V and 4 bases at J, with 8 bases between. Germline CDR1 is SGHVS and CDR2 is FNYEAQ. The CDR3 nucleotides read TGTGCCAGCAGCTTAGCAGGGGGGGCAGATACGCAGTATTTT. Translating gives CASSLAGGADTQYF.

The gene calls are TRBV30 and TRBJ2-1; 7 bases align to TRBD2. V gave up 1 base and J gave up 7 bases; unmatched junction bases: 1. There are 12 residues in the CDR3. Germline V gene lookup returns CDR1 GTSNPN and CDR2 SVGIG (reference sequence). This chain's CDR3 is CAWSGGGNEQFF. The CDR3 nucleotides are TGTGCCTGGAGTGGGGGAGGGAATGAGCAGTTCTTC.

The count of this clone is one. Different DNA sequences within this sample yield the same CDR3. The chain combines TRBV29-1 with TRBJ2-3; D remains ambiguous. CDR1 is SQVTM, CDR2 ANQGSEA, per germline. This CDR3 has 10 residues. The germline V and J ends were trimmed by 5 bases and 3 bases, with 3 bases remaining between them. CDR3 sequence: CSVTTDTQYF. CDR3 DNA sequence: TGCAGCGTTACTACAGATACGCAGTATTTT.

The chain couples TRBV7-6 to TRBJ2-5; TRBD2 aligns across 8 bases. The germline gives CDR1 SGHVS, CDR2 FNYEAQ. The CDR3 is made up of 14 amino acids. V lost 7 bases, J lost 5 bases, and 9 bases stayed unmatched. The CDR3 spells CASKGGLAGETQYF. In nucleotides, the CDR3 is TGTGCCAGCAAGGGGGGGCTAGCGGGTGAGACCCAGTACTTC.

The chain recombines TRBV11-2 with TRBJ2-3; D uncertain. The V end lost 4 bases, the J end lost 5 bases, and 10 bases lay between the germline ends. Germline CDR1 is SGHAT and CDR2 is FQNNGV. The CDR3 totals 13 residues. CDR3 residues: CASSYVHGDTQYF. CDR3 DNA: TGTGCCAGCAGCTACGTCCATGGAGATACGCAGTATTTT.